The 18 T cell receptor beta chains below were found in one sample sequenced in a study of CD8+ T cells in alopecia areata. cDNA reverse transcribed from extracted RNA served as the sequencing template. Produced via immunoSEQ multiplex PCR; TCRdb's table is partial and in-frame only. The sample comprises 10,000 to 15,000 clones, 68% of which are singletons, and about 7% rests with the top ten. Described treatment: oral pan-JAK inhibitor, 5-10 mg twice daily. Peripheral blood and lesional scalp punch biopsies came from alopecia areata patients. The material was skin, obtained at week 4, from a patient treated with tofacitinib. The receptors were gathered from a human donor with alopecia areata.

This chain joins TRBV14 and TRBJ2-1; TRBD2 matches at 7 bases. Germline V gene data show CDR1 as SGHDN and CDR2 as FVKESK. The V gene end was trimmed by 1 base and the J gene end by 3 bases; junction bases not matched to a gene: 9. There are 17 residues in the CDR3. The CDR3 is CASSQVGIAGFYNEQFF. The CDR3 bases are TGTGCCAGCAGCCAAGTTGGGATAGCGGGCTTCTACAATGAGCAGTTCTTC.

The V call is TRBV6-1, the J call TRBJ2-5; 8 nucleotides agree with TRBD1. The J call is doubtful: the DNA matches TRBJ2-7 better. CDR1 MNHNS and CDR2 SASEGT come from the germline V gene. This CDR3 is 12 amino acids long. The CDR3 DNA follows: TGTGCCAGCAAGAAGGACAGGGACGAGCAGTACTTC. The encoded protein is CASKKDRDEQYF.

This clone occurred once. The V and J genes are TRBV5-1 and TRBJ2-1; 7 positions match TRBD2. Germline-derived CDR1 and CDR2 are SGHRS and YFSETQ. This CDR3 comprises 14 residues. J gave up 10 bases and V 0 bases, and 7 bases lay outside the gene matches. The CDR3 region has the DNA TGCGCCAGCAGCTTGGTGGGCTCCGGGGGGGAGCAGTTCTTC. This gives the protein CASSLVGSGGEQFF.

This chain joins TRBV27 and TRBJ2-3, with 11 bases that match TRBD2. V lost 5 bases, J lost 2 bases, and 18 bases stayed unmatched. The CDR3 has 20 amino acids. Germline loops: CDR1 MNHEY, CDR2 SMNVEV (reference sequence). This chain's CDR3 is CASSPPVASGGRLSTDTQYF. CDR3 nucleotide sequence: TGTGCCAGCAGTCCTCCGGTGGCTAGCGGGGGGCGACTCTCCACAGATACGCAGTATTTT.

V and J are TRBV14 and TRBJ2-5, with D unclear. V lost 1 base and J lost 5, with 11 bases in between. The germline gives CDR1 SGHDN, CDR2 FVKESK. The CDR3 covers 14 residues. CDR3 in amino acids: CASSQGLWAETQYF. The DNA for the CDR3 is TGTGCCAGCAGCCAAGGTCTCTGGGCGGAGACCCAGTACTTC.

The chain recombines TRBV6-5 with TRBJ1-1; TRBD1 might be the D (5 bases). This CDR3 has 13 residues. Trimming took 6 bases from V and 4 from J, leaving 12 bases between them. Germline loops: CDR1 MNHEY, CDR2 SVGAGI. CDR3 sequence: CASRLQGTTEAFF. CDR3 DNA: TGTGCCAGCAGACTACAAGGGACCACTGAAGCTTTCTTT.

The chain carries TRBV7-9 and TRBJ2-2; a possible D gene is TRBD1 (5 bases). CDR3 length equals 15 residues. V was cut by 5 bases and J by 1 base, with 11 bases left in between. The germline gives CDR1 SEHNR, CDR2 FQNEAQ (reference sequence). This chain's CDR3 is CASSPTGQNTGELFF. The CDR3 coding sequence is TGTGCCAGCAGCCCTACCGGACAGAACACCGGGGAGCTGTTTTTT.

The rearrangement uses TRBV6-1 and TRBJ1-6; 7 nucleotides line up with TRBD1. Germline CDR1 and CDR2: MNHNS and SASEGT. The CDR3 is made up of 14 amino acids. This chain's CDR3 is CASRDRAYNSPLHF. As DNA, the CDR3 is TGTGCTAGCCGGGACAGAGCCTATAATTCACCCCTCCACTTT.

V is TRBV6-1 and J is TRBJ2-4; 8 bases match TRBD1. The CDR3 runs to 15 residues. The germline gives CDR1 MNHNS, CDR2 SASEGT. The ends lost 4 bases at V and 1 base at J; junction bases unmatched: 3. CDR3 sequence (DNA): TGTGCCAGCAGTGGGGACAGGAGGGCCAAAAACATTCAGTACTTC. Protein product: CASSGDRRAKNIQYF.

The V call is TRBV6-5, the J call TRBJ1-5, with 7 bases identical to TRBD1. Germline assignment: CDR1 MNHEY and CDR2 SVGAGI. CDR3 length: 15 amino acids. V lost 2 bases to trimming and J lost 4 bases; unmatched junction nucleotides: 5. The CDR3 DNA follows: TGTGCCAGCAGTTACGCGGGACAGCCAAATCAGCCCCAGCATTTT. It codes for CASSYAGQPNQPQHF.

V gene TRBV6-6 combines with J gene TRBJ1-2, with TRBD1 matching over 11 bases. Germline V lookup: CDR1 MNHNY, CDR2 SVGAGI (reference sequence). V shed 5 bases and J 2 bases; nucleotides not matched to a gene: 7. The length of the CDR3 is 16 residues. The CDR3 spells CASSRTGGVSNYGYTF. CDR3 bases: TGTGCCAGCAGTAGGACAGGGGGCGTATCAAACTATGGCTACACCTTC.

The V and J genes are TRBV6-1 and TRBJ2-7; TRBD1 might be the D (5 bases). The CDR3 is made up of 15 amino acids. Germline loops: CDR1 MNHNS, CDR2 SASEGT. Trimming stripped 6 bases from V and 0 bases from J, with 15 bases between. The CDR3 spells CASRAGSHSSYEQYF. The CDR3 DNA reads TGTGCCAGCAGGGCAGGGTCCCATAGCTCCTACGAGCAGTACTTC.

This chain links TRBV5-4 with TRBJ2-5; TRBD1 aligns across 10 bases. J gave up 3 bases and V 5 bases, and 7 bases lay outside the gene matches. Per germline, CDR1 SGHNT and CDR2 YYREEE (reference sequence). This CDR3 has 15 residues. CDR3 nucleotide sequence: TGTGCCAGCAGTTGGACGACAGGGGGCGAAGAGACCCAGTACTTC. Protein sequence: CASSWTTGGEETQYF.

The gene calls are TRBV4-1 and TRBJ1-1, with 7 bases matching TRBD1. CDR1 and CDR2 from the germline V gene are MGHRA and YSYEKL. Losses at the gene ends were 3 bases for V and 1 base for J; bases not matched to a gene: 8. The CDR3 extends over 16 amino acids. The CDR3, as DNA: TGCGCCAGCAGCCAGTACTGGGACAGCCAGAACACTGAAGCTTTCTTT. Its protein is CASSQYWDSQNTEAFF.

This rearrangement joins TRBV5-1 to TRBJ2-5; tentatively, D is TRBD1 or TRBD2 (5 bases each). The germline V gene has CDR1 SGHRS and CDR2 YFSETQ. Trimming cost V 1 base and J 2 bases, with 12 bases left between them. This CDR3 has 15 residues. CDR3 amino acids: CASSLLPGPQETQYF. CDR3 DNA: TGCGCCAGCAGCTTGCTACCGGGGCCACAAGAGACCCAGTACTTC. The variable domain in full, completed from reference TRBV5-1 and TRBJ2-5, reads KAGVTQTPRYLIKTRGQQVTLSCSPISGHRSVSWYQQTPGQGLQFLFEYFSETQRNKGNFPGRFSGRQFSNSRSEMNVSTLELGDSALYLCASSLLPGPQETQYFGPGTRLLVL.

The J gene is TRBJ2-7, the V gene TRBV6-1; TRBD2 might be the D (5 bases). This CDR3 contains 15 residues. Trimming shortened V by 8 bases and J by 1 base, and 18 bases separated the two germline ends. Germline CDR1 reads MNHNS; CDR2 reads SASEGT. The CDR3 DNA reads TGTGCCAGCGCGCAACTGACGACGGGATCCTACGAGCAGTACTTC. It yields the protein CASAQLTTGSYEQYF.

This chain connects TRBV7-2 to TRBJ1-1; perhaps TRBD1 as D (6 bases). Germline V gives CDR1 SGHTA, CDR2 FQGNSA. The CDR3 length is 14 residues. V was shortened by 5 bases and J by 1 base, with 11 bases between the two germline ends. DNA of the CDR3: TGTGCCAGCAGCCTCCCGACAGGGAACACTGAAGCTTTCTTT. It is translated as CASSLPTGNTEAFF.

V usage is TRBV2 and J usage is TRBJ2-2; D uncertain. CDR1 and CDR2 (germline): SNHLY, FYNNEI. V was cut by 5 bases and J by 3 bases, with 7 bases left in between. This CDR3 comprises 13 residues. CDR3 sequence reads: CASSNRYTGELFF. The DNA for the CDR3 is TGTGCCAGCAGTAACAGATACACCGGGGAGCTGTTTTTT. Filled out from reference TRBV2 and TRBJ2-2, the complete variable domain reads EPEVTQTPSHQVTQMGQEVILRCVPISNHLYFYWYRQILGQKVEFLVSFYNNEISEKSEIFDDQFSVERPDGSNFTLKIRSTKLEDSAMYFCASSNRYTGELFFGEGSRLTVL.